Shown below are 29 T cell receptor beta chains from a single sample sequenced in a study of control samples from healthy donors and cancer patients. The table came from immunoSEQ multiplex PCR; TCRdb's copy has only in-frame clones and leaves some out. This table holds 150,000 to 170,000 clones, approximately 94% found once. Sequenced material: blood. Receptors originate from a man between 40 and 49 years old in good health.

The chain is built from TRBV7-9 and TRBJ1-1; no clear D gene. This CDR3 spans 11 amino acids. Trimming removed 2 bases from V and 7 bases from J, with 5 bases in between. Germline V gene lookup returns CDR1 SEHNR and CDR2 FQNEAQ (reference sequence). The CDR3 bases are TGTGCCAGCAGCTTAAGTCGTGAAGCTTTCTTT. Translated, it gives CASSLSREAFF.

The CDR3 coding sequence is TGTGCCAGCAGCGCAACAGGGTACGATGACTATGGCTACACCTTC. Protein sequence: CASSATGYDDYGYTF. The chain is built from TRBV6-5 and TRBJ1-2, with a possible D match to TRBD1 (6 bases). Trimming cost V 6 bases and J 3 bases, with 17 bases left between them. This CDR3 is 15 amino acids long. Germline CDR1 MNHEY, CDR2 SVGAGI.

The J gene is TRBJ1-4, the V gene TRBV7-2; no clear D gene. Germline CDR1 and CDR2: SGHTA and FQGNSA. This CDR3 spans 13 amino acids. The V and J ends lost 3 bases and 5 bases respectively, with 7 bases between them. The CDR3 bases are TGTGCCAGCAGCTTCTCGCCCAATGAAAAACTGTTTTTT. This gives the protein CASSFSPNEKLFF.

V and J are TRBV6-5 and TRBJ2-3; D gene unclear. Trimming took 6 bases from V and 7 from J, leaving 8 bases between them. CDR1 is MNHEY and CDR2 is SVGAGI in the germline V gene. This CDR3 is built from 11 residues. For the CDR3, the DNA is TGTGCCAGCAGGCTACAGAATACGCAGTATTTT. Protein sequence: CASRLQNTQYF.

The gene calls are TRBV2 and TRBJ2-7; D uncertain. The V end was cut by 2 bases, the J end by 2 bases, with 7 bases between. The CDR3 is made up of 13 amino acids. Per the germline V gene, CDR1 is SNHLY and CDR2 is FYNNEI. The CDR3, as DNA: TGTGCCAGCAGTGAAACCCCTACCTACGAGCAGTACTTC. It is translated as CASSETPTYEQYF.

V and J are TRBV2 and TRBJ1-5, with a possible D match to TRBD1 (6 bases). Germline V CDR1 and CDR2: SNHLY, FYNNEI. The CDR3 runs to 13 residues. V was pared by 5 bases and J by 6 bases, with 11 bases between. The CDR3 region is CASSIQGVQPQHF. CDR3 coding DNA: TGTGCCAGCAGTATACAGGGTGTTCAGCCCCAGCATTTT.

The chain recombines TRBV6-6 with TRBJ2-1; 8 bases agree with TRBD1. This CDR3 is built from 15 residues. The J segment lost 7 bases and the V segment lost 0 bases, leaving 5 bases of the junction unmatched. Germline CDR1 is MNHNY and CDR2 is SVGAGI (reference sequence). CDR3 region: CASSYSGTGVNEQFF. CDR3 nucleotides: TGTGCCAGCAGTTACTCGGGGACAGGCGTGAATGAGCAGTTCTTC.

The J gene is TRBJ2-7, the V gene TRBV6-2 or TRBV6-3; TRBD1 matches at 8 bases. CDR3 length: 16 amino acids. J was trimmed by 1 base and V by 4 bases; bases with no gene match: 9. The germline CDR1 and CDR2 sequences are MNHEY and SVGEGT. The CDR3 sequence is CASSSKDREWSYEQYF. In DNA form, the CDR3 reads TGTGCCAGCAGTTCCAAGGACAGGGAGTGGTCCTACGAGCAGTACTTC.

The chain employs TRBV27 and TRBJ1-2; possible D gene TRBD1, 5 bases. CDR3 length: 15 residues. Trimming left V 3 bases short and J 8 bases short, with 19 bases between. CDR1 is MNHEY, CDR2 SMNVEV, per germline (reference sequence). CDR3 residues: CASSFIGQGDRGYTF. CDR3 DNA sequence: TGTGCCAGCAGTTTTATAGGGCAGGGTGACCGCGGCTACACCTTC.

The chain recombines TRBV2 with TRBJ1-6; D possibly corresponds to TRBD1 (5 bases). The CDR3 sequence is 15 residues long. Germline V gene lookup returns CDR1 SNHLY and CDR2 FYNNEI. V shed 6 bases and J shed 10 bases, with 19 bases lying between them. For the CDR3, the DNA is TGTGCCAGCAGGGGGCAAAACCAGGGACGGTCACCCCTCCACTTT. Protein product: CASRGQNQGRSPLHF.

This clone was picked up one time. The chain is built from TRBV6-2 or TRBV6-3 and TRBJ2-7; 9 bases line up with TRBD2. The CDR3 contains 16 residues. Germline CDR1 MNHEY, CDR2 SVGEGT. V shed 0 bases and J 3 bases; nucleotides not matched to a gene: 6. CDR3 protein: CASSYSTRLADYEQYF. The CDR3 bases are TGTGCCAGCAGTTACTCGACGCGACTAGCGGACTACGAGCAGTACTTC.

The V and J genes are TRBV27 and TRBJ1-2; D not resolved. Trimming cost V 1 base and J 4 bases, with 7 bases left between them. The germline CDR1 and CDR2 sequences are MNHEY and SMNVEV (reference sequence). The CDR3 contains 13 residues. The CDR3 bases are TGTGCCAGCAGTTTATTGGGGAGCTATGGCTACACCTTC. Protein: CASSLLGSYGYTF.

The chain carries TRBV12-3 or TRBV12-4 and TRBJ1-1; D not certain. V lost 5 bases to trimming and J lost 0 bases, with 7 bases between them. There are 13 residues in the CDR3. The CDR3 loop is CASSLVMNTEAFF. CDR3 DNA: TGTGCCAGCAGTCTCGTTATGAACACTGAAGCTTTCTTT.

This clone turned up a few times. The rearrangement joins TRBV28 to TRBJ1-5, with TRBD1 matching 10 bases. CDR1 is MDHEN and CDR2 is SYDVKM in the germline V gene. The CDR3 runs to 18 residues. With V trimmed by 5 bases and J by 3 bases, 13 bases remained unmatched. DNA of the CDR3: TGTGCCAGCAGTCCCTCGCCGGGACAGGGGACTTACAATCAGCCCCAGCATTTT. This gives the protein CASSPSPGQGTYNQPQHF.

The chain joins TRBV7-3 to TRBJ2-2, with 7 bases that match TRBD1. The CDR3 extends over 14 amino acids. Trimming cost V 11 bases and J 4 bases; bases outside gene matches: 10. CDR1 SGHTA and CDR2 FQGTGA come from the germline V gene. Here the CDR3 reads CAYRDSLSTGELFF. In nucleotides, the CDR3 is TGTGCCTACAGGGACAGCCTCAGCACCGGGGAGCTGTTTTTT.

Written as DNA, the CDR3 is TGCAGCGTAAAAGAGGGCTACACAGATACGCAGTATTTT. Translation gives CSVKEGYTDTQYF. The rearrangement uses TRBV29-1 and TRBJ2-3, with D maybe TRBD2 (5 bases). V dropped 6 bases and J dropped 2 bases, with 12 bases sitting between them. The CDR3 is 13 amino acids. Germline V gives CDR1 SQVTM, CDR2 ANQGSEA.

The V call is TRBV5-1, the J call TRBJ1-1; D uncertain. Germline values: CDR1 SGHRS, CDR2 YFSETQ. The CDR3 runs to 13 residues. V lost 0 bases to trimming and J lost 4 bases, with 7 bases between them. The CDR3 spells CASSLGKGTEAFF. DNA of the CDR3: TGCGCCAGCAGCTTGGGTAAAGGCACTGAAGCTTTCTTT.

The chain employs TRBV6-5 and TRBJ1-5, with 7 bases that match TRBD1. CDR1 and CDR2 from the germline V gene are MNHEY and SVGAGI. The CDR3 is 13 residues long. V shed 8 bases and J 6 bases; nucleotides not matched to a gene: 7. The CDR3 DNA reads TGTGCCAGCTCCCGGACAGGCACTCAGCCCCAGCATTTT. Translation gives CASSRTGTQPQHF.

This clone was detected once. The V and J genes are TRBV6-4 and TRBJ1-1; 10 nucleotides line up with TRBD1. With 6 bases clipped from V and 3 bases from J, the junction kept 16 bases outside the gene matches. The germline gives CDR1 MRHNA, CDR2 SNTAGT. The CDR3 covers 18 residues. The CDR3 DNA sequence: TGTGCCAGCAGCGCTCCCCGACAGGGGGCGGGCGTCGACACTGAAGCTTTCTTT. As protein: CASSAPRQGAGVDTEAFF.

CDR3 sequence: CASSLGGTWELFF. CDR3 in DNA: TGTGCCAGCAGCTTAGGAGGGACCTGGGAGCTGTTTTTT. V and J are TRBV11-2 and TRBJ2-2; TRBD1 or TRBD2 may be the D gene (5 bases each). Looked up from germline, CDR1 is SGHAT and CDR2 is FQNNGV. Trimming removed 1 base from V and 9 bases from J, with 9 bases in between. CDR3 length equals 13 residues.

CDR3 protein: CASRRPTSPDNEQFF. DNA for the CDR3: TGTGCCAGCAGACGACCTACCTCACCCGACAATGAGCAGTTCTTC. The V call is TRBV6-5, the J call TRBJ2-1; D ambiguous. There are 15 residues in the CDR3. Trimming removed 6 bases at V and 5 bases at J, with 17 bases between. Germline-derived CDR1 and CDR2 are MNHEY and SVGAGI.

The chain links TRBV4-2 to TRBJ1-1; 9 positions agree with TRBD1. V trimming: 3 bases; J trimming: 11 bases; junction bases outside the gene matches: 13. This CDR3 is built from 15 residues. Germline V CDR1 and CDR2: LGHNA, YNFKEQ. CDR3 in amino acids: CASSQDTDRGWKAFF. The CDR3 DNA is TGTGCCAGCAGCCAGGATACGGACAGGGGTTGGAAGGCTTTCTTT.

The CDR3, as DNA: TGTGCCAGCAGATGGACAGAAAGCTCCTACGAGCAGTACTTC. It codes for CASRWTESSYEQYF. V is TRBV28 and J is TRBJ2-7, with TRBD1 as a possible D gene (6 bases). There are 14 residues in the CDR3. Germline V gene sequence: CDR1 MDHEN, CDR2 SYDVKM. Trimming left V 6 bases short and J 0 bases short, with 12 bases between.

The chain links TRBV6-1 to TRBJ1-2, with TRBD1 as a possible D gene (5 bases). V was clipped by 3 bases and J by 2 bases, with 13 bases between them. This CDR3 spans 15 amino acids. Germline loops: CDR1 MNHNS, CDR2 SASEGT. This CDR3 is CASSDLQGTNYGYTF. CDR3 DNA sequence: TGTGCCAGCAGTGACCTCCAAGGGACCAACTATGGCTACACCTTC.

The chain links TRBV18 to TRBJ1-5; the D is unclear. Germline CDR1 and CDR2: KGHSH and LQKENI. The CDR3 contains 15 residues. V shed 4 bases and J shed 0 bases, with 10 bases lying between them. The CDR3 nucleotides read TGTGCCAGCTCACTGGACGGATATAGCAATCAGCCCCAGCATTTT. Protein product: CASSLDGYSNQPQHF. Based on the CDR3 plus reference TRBV18 and TRBJ1-5, the full variable domain is NAGVMQNPRHLVRRRGQEARLRCSPMKGHSHVYWYRQLPEEGLKFMVYLQKENIIDESGMPKERFSAEFPKEGPSILRIQQVVRGDSAAYFCASSLDGYSNQPQHFGDGTRLSIL.

This clone occurred once. The CDR3 DNA follows: TGTGCCAGCAGCCGGGACAGTACCTACGAGCAGTACTTC. Translated, it gives CASSRDSTYEQYF. This chain joins TRBV7-6 and TRBJ2-7, with TRBD1 matching over 7 bases. The CDR3 sequence is 13 residues long. Germline V lookup: CDR1 SGHVS, CDR2 FNYEAQ. The V and J ends lost 5 bases and 2 bases, in that order; junction bases with no gene match: 3.

The chain carries TRBV5-1 and TRBJ1-2, with 8 bases fitting TRBD1. The V gene's germline CDR1 is SGHRS and CDR2 YFSETQ. The V gene end was trimmed by 0 bases and the J gene end by 8 bases; junction bases not matched to a gene: 6. This CDR3 is built from 14 residues. The CDR3 loop reads CASSLGQGAFGYTF. The CDR3 DNA reads TGCGCCAGCAGCTTGGGGCAGGGGGCTTTCGGCTACACCTTC.

This chain connects TRBV7-2 to TRBJ1-5, with 7 bases matching TRBD1. Germline V gives CDR1 SGHTA, CDR2 FQGNSA. The ends lost 5 bases at V and 1 base at J; junction bases unmatched: 2. CDR3 length: 14 residues. The CDR3 DNA reads TGTGCCAGCAGCACACAGGGGAGCAATCAGCCCCAGCATTTT. Protein product: CASSTQGSNQPQHF.

This chain links TRBV19 with TRBJ2-6, with a possible D match to TRBD1 (6 bases). From germline, CDR1 is LNHDA and CDR2 SQIVND (reference sequence). The germline V and J ends were trimmed by 3 bases and 1 base, with 13 bases remaining between them. The CDR3 is 17 amino acids. CDR3 loop: CASSIPQGRSGANVLTF. CDR3 nucleotide sequence: TGTGCCAGTAGTATTCCACAGGGTAGGTCTGGGGCCAACGTCCTGACTTTC.